The T cell receptor beta chain described here comes from a study of shared clonotypes between healthy human individuals. Study-level findings and limits: Incomplete sequencing of sorted subsets was indicated by rarefaction despite large depth. Sampling covered nothing but blood. Tissue TCR repertoires likely differ from those found in blood. Larger richness was generally estimated for naive than memory subsets.

As defined, naive CD8 cells were CD45RO-negative and positively selected for CCR7, with terminally differentiated effector memory CD45RA+ cells excluded. Libraries were prepared by immunoSEQ multiplex PCR; TCRdb keeps only in-frame clonotypes and omits some of them. The table records over 2,000,000 clones, 80% to 95% of them present only once. Turning to this clone: The antigen is undetermined.

The material sequenced was naive CD8+ T cells from PBMCs. The TCR originated in a young man in good health. Some clones in this sample may be carry-over from other donors' samples.

This CDR3 reads CAIGTNQNYGYTF. The CDR3 DNA follows: TGTGCCATCGGAACGAACCAGAACTATGGCTACACCTTC. The chain links TRBV10-3 to TRBJ1-2, with no clear D. The CDR3 has 13 amino acids. From germline, CDR1 is ENHRY and CDR2 SYGVKD. Trimming removed 8 bases from V and 2 bases from J, with 12 bases in between.